Presented here are 22 T cell receptor beta chains from one specimen sequenced in a study of graft-versus-host responses after intestinal transplantation. Sequencing was performed with immunoSEQ multiplex PCR; in TCRdb, only in-frame clones are kept and a portion is missing. Among just under 100,000 clones listed, over 75% were seen once. The material sequenced was PBMCs, taken roughly 68 weeks after intestinal transplant. The receptors shown here come from a human patient who received an intestinal transplant, so some T cells may come from the graft donor.

This chain uses TRBV6-9 with TRBJ1-6; 9 nucleotides align to TRBD1. Germline CDR1 MNHGY, CDR2 SVAAGI. The V gene end was trimmed by 6 bases and the J gene end by 19 bases; junction bases not matched to a gene: 10. The CDR3 runs 12 residues. CDR3 loop: CASSAIWTGAHF. The CDR3 coding sequence is TGTGCCAGCAGCGCCATTTGGACAGGGGCGCACTTT.

This clone appeared a few times. This chain uses TRBV11-1 with TRBJ2-5; TRBD2 aligns across 10 bases. J gave up 5 bases and V 2 bases, and 8 bases lay outside the gene matches. The length of the CDR3 is 16 residues. The germline V gene encodes CDR1 SGHAT and CDR2 FQDESV (reference sequence). CDR3 nucleotides: TGTGCCAGCAGCTTAAATAGCGGGGGGTTTCGGGAGACCCAGTACTTC. Translating gives CASSLNSGGFRETQYF.

This chain connects TRBV2 to TRBJ1-2; 7 nucleotides line up with TRBD1. The CDR3 extends over 14 amino acids. Looked up from germline, CDR1 is SNHLY and CDR2 is FYNNEI. The V gene end was trimmed by 6 bases and the J gene end by 5 bases; junction bases not matched to a gene: 9. DNA of the CDR3: TGTGCCAGCAGACCTGACAGGGAAGGGTATGGCTACACCTTC. This sequence encodes CASRPDREGYGYTF.

This chain connects TRBV19 to TRBJ1-2; 8 positions agree with TRBD1. The CDR3 has 19 amino acids. The V gene's germline CDR1 is LNHDA and CDR2 SQIVND (reference sequence). V was pared by 3 bases and J by 4 bases, with 19 bases of the junction left unmatched. In DNA form, the CDR3 reads TGTGCCAGTAGTATTTCCAGTGGGACAGGAAAATCCCACCTCTATGGCTACACCTTC. This gives the protein CASSISSGTGKSHLYGYTF.

The chain is built from TRBV7-9 and TRBJ1-2; no firm D call. Trimming removed 1 base at V and 0 bases at J, with 6 bases between. The germline CDR1 and CDR2 sequences are SEHNR and FQNEAQ (reference sequence). This CDR3 has 14 residues. CDR3 nucleotide sequence: TGTGCCAGCAGCTTAGAAGGCACTAACTATGGCTACACCTTC. This sequence encodes CASSLEGTNYGYTF.

The genes are TRBV10-1 and TRBJ1-6; D not resolved. Germline assignment: CDR1 WNHNN and CDR2 SYGVQD (reference sequence). The ends were cut back, 2 bases at V and 0 bases at J, with 11 bases in the middle. The CDR3 extends over 17 amino acids. The CDR3 reads CASSEGLLSSYNSPLHF. DNA of the CDR3: TGCGCCAGCAGTGAGGGGCTCCTGAGCTCCTATAATTCACCCCTCCACTTT.

The rearrangement links TRBV6-5 to TRBJ1-3; no clear D gene. Germline V gene data show CDR1 as MNHEY and CDR2 as SVGAGI. The CDR3 sequence is 15 residues long. V was cut by 2 bases and J by 2 bases, with 10 bases left in between. CDR3 residues: CASSYRQGTGNTIYF. The CDR3, as DNA: TGTGCCAGCAGTTACAGGCAAGGGACTGGAAACACCATATATTTT.

V usage is TRBV14 and J usage is TRBJ1-4, with D perhaps TRBD1 (6 bases). Per germline, CDR1 SGHDN and CDR2 FVKESK. V was trimmed by 1 base and J by 3 bases, leaving 12 bases between them. This CDR3 is 16 amino acids long. For the CDR3, the DNA is TGTGCCAGCAGCCAAGTTCCAGGGGCCCCTAATGAAAAACTGTTTTTT. Translation gives CASSQVPGAPNEKLFF.

The rearrangement uses TRBV27 and TRBJ2-7; a possible D gene is TRBD1 (6 bases). V was cut by 4 bases and J by 1 base, with 23 bases left in between. CDR3 size: 18 residues. Germline V gives CDR1 MNHEY, CDR2 SMNVEV (reference sequence). CDR3 nucleotide sequence: TGTGCCAGCAGTTCAAGGGCCTCATCCGGGACACCGTCCTACGAGCAGTACTTC. Translation: CASSSRASSGTPSYEQYF.

The V call is TRBV2, the J call TRBJ1-5, with TRBD1 identical over 8 bases. Germline-derived CDR1 and CDR2 are SNHLY and FYNNEI. The CDR3 loop spans 17 amino acids. V was pared by 3 bases and J by 5 bases, with 12 bases of the junction left unmatched. CDR3 sequence (DNA): TGTGCCAGCAGTGATCGCAAAGGACAGGGTTGGTATCAGCCCCAGCATTTT. This sequence encodes CASSDRKGQGWYQPQHF.

The chain recombines TRBV5-6 with TRBJ2-3; D is undetermined. Between the trimmed V and J ends, which lost 4 bases and 4 bases, there was a span of 10 bases. CDR3 length: 13 amino acids. Per the germline V gene, CDR1 is SGHDT and CDR2 is YYEEEE. The CDR3 DNA is TGTGCCAGCAGCCATGACCCCCCAGATACGCAGTATTTT. Amino acids: CASSHDPPDTQYF.

This chain links TRBV7-2 with TRBJ1-1; D perhaps matches TRBD1 (6 bases). Germline V gene sequence: CDR1 SGHTA, CDR2 FQGNSA. The length of the CDR3 is 14 residues. Trimming removed 1 base at V and 5 bases at J, with 11 bases between. The CDR3 sequence is CASSLVGGETEAFF. CDR3 nucleotide sequence: TGTGCCAGCAGCTTAGTAGGGGGTGAGACTGAAGCTTTCTTT.

The V gene is TRBV4-1, the J gene TRBJ2-3; D remains ambiguous. CDR1 is MGHRA and CDR2 is YSYEKL in the germline V gene. This CDR3 is built from 12 residues. V was pared by 1 base and J by 5 bases, with 4 bases between. The CDR3: CASSQGGDTQYF. The CDR3 DNA reads TGCGCCAGCAGCCAAGGGGGAGATACGCAGTATTTT.

This rearrangement joins TRBV27 to TRBJ1-3; TRBD1 matches 7 bases. The CDR3 runs to 15 residues. The junction had 6 bases not matched to a gene; V was cut back by 6 bases and J by 1 base. Germline V gene lookup returns CDR1 MNHEY and CDR2 SMNVEV (reference sequence). The CDR3 nucleotides read TGTGCCAGCAGGGGGGGACAGTTTTCTGGAAACACCATATATTTT. Translating gives CASRGGQFSGNTIYF.

This clone was seen once. The gene calls are TRBV6-5 and TRBJ2-5; D unresolved. Trimming stripped 0 bases from V and 4 bases from J, with 12 bases between. Looked up from germline, CDR1 is MNHEY and CDR2 is SVGAGI. The CDR3 extends over 15 amino acids. The CDR3 coding sequence is TGTGCCAGCAGTTACTCGAAGGGATACGGAGAGACCCAGTACTTC. This translates into CASSYSKGYGETQYF.

The chain joins TRBV7-9 to TRBJ1-5, with 11 bases that match TRBD1. Germline CDR1 SEHNR, CDR2 FQNEAQ (reference sequence). The V gene end was trimmed by 1 base and the J gene end by 6 bases; junction bases not matched to a gene: 8. The length of the CDR3 is 17 residues. The CDR3 sequence: CASSLGGLGQGGQPQHF. CDR3 DNA: TGTGCCAGCAGCTTAGGAGGATTGGGACAGGGGGGTCAGCCCCAGCATTTT.

The CDR3 loop is CASSQPLAGSTDTQYF. The CDR3 DNA sequence: TGTGCCAGCAGCCAGCCATTAGCGGGAAGCACAGATACGCAGTATTTT. The chain employs TRBV7-9 and TRBJ2-3; 8 bases match TRBD2. The germline CDR1 and CDR2 sequences are SEHNR and FQNEAQ (reference sequence). The V segment lost 5 bases and the J segment 0 bases; nucleotides outside the gene matches: 7. The length of the CDR3 is 16 residues.

The gene calls are TRBV7-3 and TRBJ2-1; the D gene is possibly TRBD2 (7 bases). The CDR3 spans 15 residues. V lost 0 bases to trimming and J lost 8 bases, with 14 bases between them. CDR1 is SGHTA, CDR2 FQGTGA, per germline. The CDR3 region is CASSLTGGPLDEQFF. The CDR3 DNA reads TGTGCCAGCAGCTTAACGGGGGGGCCCCTTGATGAGCAGTTCTTC.

The rearrangement joins TRBV6-5 to TRBJ1-5; a weak D match, TRBD1 (6 bases). The CDR3 covers 15 residues. Per the germline V gene, CDR1 is MNHEY and CDR2 is SVGAGI. Trimming shortened V by 6 bases and J by 2 bases, and 14 bases separated the two germline ends. The CDR3 bases are TGTGCCAGCAGACCCGACAGGATCCGCAATCAGCCCCAGCATTTT. Translation: CASRPDRIRNQPQHF.

The CDR3 region is CAISVVEGGTEAFF. The CDR3 bases are TGTGCCATCAGTGTAGTGGAGGGGGGCACTGAAGCTTTCTTT. The genes are TRBV10-3 and TRBJ1-1; tentatively, D is TRBD1 (6 bases). This CDR3 region has 14 residues. V gave up 4 bases and J gave up 4 bases, with 13 bases separating them. Germline CDR1 is ENHRY and CDR2 is SYGVKD.

This clone was seen only a few times. Sequence at one end of the junction differs from germline and may be a read error. This sequence joins TRBV13 and TRBJ1-1; D gene ambiguous. Germline V CDR1 and CDR2: PRHDT, FYEKMQ (reference sequence). This CDR3 has 11 residues. In DNA, the CDR3 is TGTGCCATCAGCTTAGGCACTGAAGCTTTCTTT. Protein sequence: CAISLGTEAFF. The variable domain in full, completed from reference TRBV13 and TRBJ1-1, reads AAGVIQSPRHLIKEKRETATLKCYPIPRHDTVYWYQQGPGQDPQFLISFYEKMQSDKGSIPDRFSAQQFSDYHSELNMSSLELGDSALYFCAISLGTEAFFGQGTRLTVV.

The rearrangement joins TRBV7-9 to TRBJ1-1; TRBD1 is a possible D gene (5 bases). Trimming removed 1 base at V and 1 base at J, with 7 bases between. Germline assignment: CDR1 SEHNR and CDR2 FQNEAQ (reference sequence). CDR3 size: 14 residues. The chain's CDR3 is CASSLEGPNTEAFF. CDR3 in DNA: TGTGCCAGCAGCTTAGAGGGACCGAACACTGAAGCTTTCTTT.